These T cell receptor beta chains were read from a single sample in a study of beta chain features in type 1 diabetes. The assay was immunoSEQ multiplex PCR, and TCRdb's table has in-frame clones only and misses some. The sample has 300,000 or so clones, approximately 8% seen once; the top ten hold around 0.44%. Sequenced sample: central memory CD4+ T cells from blood. Every receptor here comes from a young woman in good health. Each CDR3 is given without its conserved first and last residue. The order of the fields is V gene, J gene, CDR3 protein.

V: TRBV7-9; J: TRBJ2-1; CDR3: ASSFPAPRVEQF
V: TRBV19; J: TRBJ1-5; CDR3: ASNRDRGSNQPQH
V: TRBV13; J: TRBJ2-7; CDR3: ASRRDRGILYEQY
V: TRBV5-1; J: TRBJ2-7; CDR3: ASSSKVTDSNYEQY
V: TRBV4-3; J: TRBJ1-2; CDR3: ASSQTGQLNYGYT
V: TRBV5-4; J: TRBJ2-1; CDR3: ASSLGGQGYNEQF
V: TRBV21-1; J: TRBJ2-3; CDR3: ASTENPIRPDTQY
V: TRBV28; J: TRBJ1-5; CDR3: ASSFSQGGTDQPQH
V: TRBV28; J: TRBJ1-1; CDR3: ASNGLNTEAF
V: TRBV4-3; J: TRBJ1-1; CDR3: ASSQDGRGLEAF
V: TRBV2; J: TRBJ1-5; CDR3: ASSQQNQPQH
V: TRBV29-1; J: TRBJ2-3; CDR3: SVARGTSGYTDTQY
V: TRBV7-9; J: TRBJ2-5; CDR3: ASTIHRGAQY
V: TRBV5-1; J: TRBJ2-7; CDR3: ASSAVGSREQY
V: TRBV29-1; J: TRBJ1-2; CDR3: SVGGTEGYT